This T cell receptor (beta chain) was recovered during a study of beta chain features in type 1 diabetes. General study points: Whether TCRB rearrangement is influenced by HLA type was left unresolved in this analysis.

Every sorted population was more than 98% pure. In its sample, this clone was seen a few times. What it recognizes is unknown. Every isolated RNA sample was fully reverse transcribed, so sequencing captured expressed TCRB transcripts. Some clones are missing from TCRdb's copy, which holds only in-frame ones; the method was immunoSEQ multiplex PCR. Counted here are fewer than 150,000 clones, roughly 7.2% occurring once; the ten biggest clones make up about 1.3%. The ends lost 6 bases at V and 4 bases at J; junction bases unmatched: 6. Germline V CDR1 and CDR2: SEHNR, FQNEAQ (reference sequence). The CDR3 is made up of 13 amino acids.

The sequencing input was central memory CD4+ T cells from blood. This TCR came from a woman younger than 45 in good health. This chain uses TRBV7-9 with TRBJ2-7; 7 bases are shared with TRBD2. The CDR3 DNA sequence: TGTGCCAGCAGTTCTGGCGGGAGTTACGAGCAGTACTTC. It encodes CASSSGGSYEQYF.